These 6 T cell receptor beta chains share one sample of origin, sequenced in a study of T-cell reconstitution after alpha-beta-depleted transplantation in children. TCRbeta library construction was performed incorporating unique molecular identifiers. TCRdb reprocessed the PCR reads via MiXCR and lists one record per CDR3 protein. Altogether 450,000 to 700,000 distinct CDR3 sequences are present, 20% to 30% being singletons, with the ten largest covering less than 40%. The input for sequencing was PBMCs, taken before TCRalphabeta/CD19-depleted stem cell transplant. The source of these receptors is a boy younger than two with Wiskott-Aldrich syndrome, due to receive a stem cell transplant.

This clonotype was counted only a few times. V is TRBV6-1 and J is TRBJ1-5, with a tentative D call TRBD1 (6 bases). The V gene's germline CDR1 is MNHNS and CDR2 SASEGT. This CDR3 is built from 15 residues. The V gene lost 5 bases and the J gene lost 4 bases, with 15 bases spanning the gap. CDR3 bases: TGTGCCAGCAGTCGATCCGGGACATCTAATCAGCCCCAGCATTTT. This encodes CASSRSGTSNQPQHF.

A few counts support this clonotype. The chain employs TRBV5-1 and TRBJ1-1; no firm D call. CDR3 length: 18 residues. Germline loops: CDR1 SGHRS, CDR2 YFSETQ. The V end was cut by 0 bases, the J end by 3 bases, with 21 bases between. DNA for the CDR3: TGCGCCAGCAGCTTGGCCCTCGACCGGCGGGGATTTTACACTGAAGCTTTCTTT. It yields the protein CASSLALDRRGFYTEAFF. Supplemented by reference TRBV5-1 and TRBJ1-1, the full variable domain reads KAGVTQTPRYLIKTRGQQVTLSCSPISGHRSVSWYQQTPGQGLQFLFEYFSETQRNKGNFPGRFSGRQFSNSRSEMNVSTLELGDSALYLCASSLALDRRGFYTEAFFGQGTRLTVV.

This clonotype was observed a few times. The J gene is TRBJ1-2, the V gene TRBV12-3 or TRBV12-4, with D perhaps matching TRBD1 (6 bases). The germline V and J ends were trimmed by 3 bases and 7 bases, with 9 bases remaining between them. CDR3 length: 12 residues. CDR3 sequence (DNA): TGTGCCAGCAGTTTTCCAGGGGCTGGCTACACCTTC. The encoded protein is CASSFPGAGYTF.

This clonotype was seen more than once but under ten times. This chain joins TRBV5-1 and TRBJ2-2; D is ambiguous. CDR3 length: 16 amino acids. V was pared by 2 bases and J by 6 bases, with 17 bases between. Per the germline V gene, CDR1 is SGHRS and CDR2 is YFSETQ. The CDR3 bases are TGCGCCAGCAGCTTAACGGGCAAACCGGCAGCCGGGGAGCTGTTTTTT. This codes for CASSLTGKPAAGELFF.

V is TRBV29-1 and J is TRBJ2-5, with 7 bases that match TRBD2. The CDR3 is 14 amino acids. CDR1 is SQVTM, CDR2 ANQGSEA, per germline. V dropped 6 bases and J dropped 6; count of bases not matched to a gene: 13. This CDR3 is CSVRGAGVIQTQYF. The CDR3 coding sequence is TGCAGCGTCCGAGGGGCGGGAGTGATACAGACCCAGTACTTC.

This clonotype has only one observation. CDR3: CASSPSEGSSYGYTF. For the CDR3, the DNA is TGTGCCAGCTCACCATCGGAGGGTAGCAGCTATGGCTACACCTTC. The rearrangement joins TRBV18 to TRBJ1-2; D is unclear. Germline V gene sequence: CDR1 KGHSH, CDR2 LQKENI. Trimming cost V 2 bases and J 4 bases, with 14 bases left between them. This CDR3 contains 15 residues.